This T cell receptor (beta chain) was identified in a study of blood T cell repertoires in COVID-19. As for the study in general: Samples representing acute and convalescent COVID-19 were sourced from the United States, Italy and Spain. Sources were T cells, B-cell-depleted T cells, or PBMCs; the material itself was cDNA or gDNA.

Authors' methods: Amplified reference gene primers provided the basis for estimating nucleated cell counts. Method: immunoSEQ multiplex PCR; TCRdb's copy keeps in-frame clones and lacks some. Clone size and V and J calls were adopted from that table, with D and trimming inferred from the DNA. The sample has about 360,000 clones; 70% to 85% are singletons. The source material was peripheral blood. This clonotype was obtained from a human donor with acute or convalescent COVID-19. The donor label of this sample is uncertain.

The chain's CDR3 is CAWRGLNTGELFF. For the CDR3, the DNA is TGTGCCTGGAGGGGACTGAACACCGGGGAGCTGTTTTTT. The chain has TRBV30 and TRBJ2-2; TRBD2 might be the D (6 bases). Per germline, CDR1 GTSNPN and CDR2 SVGIG (reference sequence). The CDR3 runs to 13 residues. Trimming pared 3 bases from V and 1 base from J, leaving 6 bases between.